The entry below describes one TCR beta chain. This sample is drawn from a study of control samples from healthy donors and cancer patients. Germline V CDR1 and CDR2: ENHRY, SYGVKD. Trimming removed 0 bases from V and 5 bases from J; junction bases left unmatched: 8. The length of the CDR3 is 17 residues. Sequenced by immunoSEQ multiplex PCR; TCRdb stores in-frame clones only, minus some. The table shows 130,000 or so clones, with more than 80% occurring only once. The chain couples TRBV10-3 to TRBJ2-1; TRBD2 agrees at 9 bases. The sequence derives from a man aged 18 to 29 in good health. The sequenced sample was blood. The chain's CDR3 is CAISESSMSSGDNEQFF. For the CDR3, the DNA is TGTGCCATCAGTGAGTCGTCTATGTCTAGCGGGGACAATGAGCAGTTCTTC.